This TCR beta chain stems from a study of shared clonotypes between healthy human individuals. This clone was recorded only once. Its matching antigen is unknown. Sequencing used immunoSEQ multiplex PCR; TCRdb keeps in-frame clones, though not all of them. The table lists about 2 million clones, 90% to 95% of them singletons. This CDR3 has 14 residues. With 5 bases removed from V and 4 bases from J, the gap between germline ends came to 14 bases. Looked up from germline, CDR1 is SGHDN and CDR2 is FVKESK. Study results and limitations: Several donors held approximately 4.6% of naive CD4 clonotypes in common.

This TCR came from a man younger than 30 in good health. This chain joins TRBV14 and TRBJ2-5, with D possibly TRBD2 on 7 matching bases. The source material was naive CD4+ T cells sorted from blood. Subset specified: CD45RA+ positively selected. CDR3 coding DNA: TGTGCCAGCAGCAATGGGGGCGGGAGAGAGACCCAGTACTTC. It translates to CASSNGGGRETQYF.